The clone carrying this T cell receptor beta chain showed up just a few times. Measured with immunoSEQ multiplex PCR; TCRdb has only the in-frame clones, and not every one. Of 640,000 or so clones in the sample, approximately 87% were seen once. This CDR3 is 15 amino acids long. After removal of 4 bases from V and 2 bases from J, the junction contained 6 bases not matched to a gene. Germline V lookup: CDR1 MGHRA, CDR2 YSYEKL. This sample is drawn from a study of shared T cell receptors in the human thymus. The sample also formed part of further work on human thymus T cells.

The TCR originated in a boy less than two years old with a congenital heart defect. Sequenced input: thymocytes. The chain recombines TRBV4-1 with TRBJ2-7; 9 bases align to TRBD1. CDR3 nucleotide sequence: TGCGCCAGCAGCCGAGACAGGGGGTTCCCCTACGAGCAGTACTTC. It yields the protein CASSRDRGFPYEQYF.